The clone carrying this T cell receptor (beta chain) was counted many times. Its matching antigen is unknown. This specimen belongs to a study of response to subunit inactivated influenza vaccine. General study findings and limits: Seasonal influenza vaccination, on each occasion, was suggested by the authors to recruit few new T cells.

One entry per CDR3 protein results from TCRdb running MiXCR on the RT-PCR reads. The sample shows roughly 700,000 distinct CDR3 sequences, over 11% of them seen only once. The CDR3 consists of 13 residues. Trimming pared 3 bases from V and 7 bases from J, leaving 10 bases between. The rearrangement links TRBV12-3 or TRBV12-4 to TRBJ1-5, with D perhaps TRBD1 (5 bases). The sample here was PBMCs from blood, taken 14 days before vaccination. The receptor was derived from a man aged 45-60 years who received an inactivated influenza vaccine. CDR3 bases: TGTGCCAGCAGTTTTGCGGGGGTCCAGCCCCAGCATTTT. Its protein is CASSFAGVQPQHF.